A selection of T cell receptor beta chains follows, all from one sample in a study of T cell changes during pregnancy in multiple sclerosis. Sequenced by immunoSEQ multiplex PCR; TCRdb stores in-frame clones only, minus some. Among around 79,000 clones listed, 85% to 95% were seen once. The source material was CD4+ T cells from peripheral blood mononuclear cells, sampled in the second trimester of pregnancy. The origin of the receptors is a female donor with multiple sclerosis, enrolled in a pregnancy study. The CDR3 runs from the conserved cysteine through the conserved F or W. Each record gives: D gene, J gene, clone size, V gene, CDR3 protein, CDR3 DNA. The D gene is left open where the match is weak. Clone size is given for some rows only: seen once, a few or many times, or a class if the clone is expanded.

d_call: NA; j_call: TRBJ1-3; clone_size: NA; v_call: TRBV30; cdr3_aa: CAWTKTGGAGNTIYF; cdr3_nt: TGTGCCTGGACCAAAACGGGGGGTGCTGGAAACACCATATATTTT
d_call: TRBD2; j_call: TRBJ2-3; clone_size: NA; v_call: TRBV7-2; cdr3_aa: CASSLYASGTSTDTQYF; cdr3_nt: TGTGCCAGCAGCTTATATGCTAGCGGGACTAGCACAGATACGCAGTATTTT
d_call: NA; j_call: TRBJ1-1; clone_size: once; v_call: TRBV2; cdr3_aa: CASTRGGPNTEAFF; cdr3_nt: TGTGCCAGCACCCGAGGGGGACCGAACACTGAAGCTTTCTTT
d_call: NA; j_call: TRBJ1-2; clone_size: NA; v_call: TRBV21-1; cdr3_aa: CASRARGLGGYTF; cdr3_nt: TGTGCCAGCCGAGCACGAGGGTTGGGTGGCTACACCTTC
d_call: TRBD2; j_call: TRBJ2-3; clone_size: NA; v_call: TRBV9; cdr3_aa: CASSATGSSGSRGGTDTQYF; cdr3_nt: TGTGCCAGCAGCGCCACCGGGTCTAGCGGCTCCCGGGGGGGCACAGATACGCAGTATTTT
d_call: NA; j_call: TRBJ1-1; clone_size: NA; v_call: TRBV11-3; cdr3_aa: CASSLGANTEAFF; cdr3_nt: TGTGCCAGCAGCTTAGGAGCGAACACTGAAGCTTTCTTT
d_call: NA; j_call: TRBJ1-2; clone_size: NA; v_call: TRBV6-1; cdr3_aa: CASLSSLYRYTF; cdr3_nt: TGTGCCAGCTTAAGCTCACTCTATCGCTACACCTTC
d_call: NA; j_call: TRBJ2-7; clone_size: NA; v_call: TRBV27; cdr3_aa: CASSSIDRTSSYEQYF; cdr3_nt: TGTGCCAGCAGTTCCATCGACAGGACTAGCTCCTACGAGCAGTACTTC
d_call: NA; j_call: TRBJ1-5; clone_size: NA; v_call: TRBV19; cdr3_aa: CASSILADYSNQPQHF; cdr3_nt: TGTGCCAGTAGTATTTTGGCAGACTATAGCAATCAGCCCCAGCATTTT
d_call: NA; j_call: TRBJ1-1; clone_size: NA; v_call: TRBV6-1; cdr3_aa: CASTKGSGEEAFF; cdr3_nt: TGTGCCAGCACCAAAGGATCGGGGGAAGAAGCTTTCTTT
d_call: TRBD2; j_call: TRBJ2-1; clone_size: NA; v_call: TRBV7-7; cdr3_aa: CASSLAPGLEVKFF; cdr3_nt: TGTGCCAGCAGCTTAGCGCCGGGACTAGAGGTGAAGTTCTTC
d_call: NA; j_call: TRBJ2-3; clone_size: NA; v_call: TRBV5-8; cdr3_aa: CASSLAGVGTDTQYF; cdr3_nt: TGTGCCAGCAGCTTGGCCGGGGTGGGCACAGATACGCAGTATTTT
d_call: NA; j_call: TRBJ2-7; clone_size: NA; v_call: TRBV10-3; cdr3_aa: CASRVGADEQYF; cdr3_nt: TGTGCCTCCCGAGTGGGGGCTGACGAGCAGTACTTC
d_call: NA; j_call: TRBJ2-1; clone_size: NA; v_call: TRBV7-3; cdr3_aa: CASSLARFNEQFF; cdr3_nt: TGTGCCAGCAGCTTAGCTAGATTCAATGAGCAGTTCTTC
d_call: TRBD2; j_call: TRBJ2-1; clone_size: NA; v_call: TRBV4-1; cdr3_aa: CASSQPTSGGNNEQFF; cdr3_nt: TGCGCCAGCAGCCAACCAACTAGCGGGGGAAACAATGAGCAGTTCTTC
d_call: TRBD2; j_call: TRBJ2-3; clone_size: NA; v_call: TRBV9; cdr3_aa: CASTRGLTSTDTQYF; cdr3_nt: TGTGCCAGCACCCGGGGACTAACCAGCACAGATACGCAGTATTTT
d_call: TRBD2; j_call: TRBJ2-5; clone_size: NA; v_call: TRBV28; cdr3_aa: CASSSVGLAGGPRETQYF; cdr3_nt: TGTGCCAGCAGTTCGGTAGGACTAGCGGGAGGGCCGAGGGAGACCCAGTACTTC
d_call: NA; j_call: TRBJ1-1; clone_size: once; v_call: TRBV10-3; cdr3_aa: CAISETSGLNTEAFF; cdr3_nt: TGTGCCATCAGTGAGACGTCAGGGTTGAACACTGAAGCTTTCTTT
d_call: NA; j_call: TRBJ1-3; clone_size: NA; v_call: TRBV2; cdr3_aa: CASSESLPSSGNTIYF; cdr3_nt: TGTGCCAGCAGTGAAAGTCTTCCTAGCTCTGGAAACACCATATATTTT
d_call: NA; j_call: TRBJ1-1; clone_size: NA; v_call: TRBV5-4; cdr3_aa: CASSEEAFF; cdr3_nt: TGTGCCAGCAGCGAGGAAGCTTTCTTT
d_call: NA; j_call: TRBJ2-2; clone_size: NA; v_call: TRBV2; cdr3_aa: CASSEPGLNTGELFF; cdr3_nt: TGTGCCAGCAGTGAACCGGGACTCAACACCGGGGAGCTGTTTTTT
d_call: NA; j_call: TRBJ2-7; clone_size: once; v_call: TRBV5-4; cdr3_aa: CASSTKEAYEQYF; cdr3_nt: TGTGCCAGCAGCACTAAAGAAGCCTACGAGCAGTACTTC
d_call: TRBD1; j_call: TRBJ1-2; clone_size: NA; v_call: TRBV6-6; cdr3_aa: CASSPGTGLYGYTF; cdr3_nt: TGTGCCAGCAGCCCCGGGACAGGGCTCTATGGCTACACCTTC
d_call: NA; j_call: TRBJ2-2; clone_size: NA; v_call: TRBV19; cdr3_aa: CASSAGTPNTGELFF; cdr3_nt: TGTGCCAGTAGTGCCGGGACTCCTAACACCGGGGAGCTGTTTTTT
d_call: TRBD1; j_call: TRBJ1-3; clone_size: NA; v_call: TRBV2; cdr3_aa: CASLSQGAGNTIYF; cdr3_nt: TGTGCCAGCCTGTCGCAGGGGGCTGGAAACACCATATATTTT
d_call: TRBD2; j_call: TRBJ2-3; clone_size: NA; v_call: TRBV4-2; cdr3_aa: CASSLGLAGSTDTQYF; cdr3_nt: TGTGCCAGCAGCCTTGGACTAGCGGGGAGCACAGATACGCAGTATTTT
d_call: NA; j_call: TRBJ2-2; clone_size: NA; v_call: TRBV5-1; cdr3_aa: CASSLETNTGELFF; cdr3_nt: TGCGCCAGCAGCTTGGAGACTAACACCGGGGAGCTGTTTTTT